The 13 T cell receptor beta chains below were found in one sample sequenced in a study of blood T cell repertoires in COVID-19. Profiled with immunoSEQ multiplex PCR; TCRdb holds only in-frame clones, not every one. The sample yields about 53,000 clones, more than 80% seen once. Material: peripheral blood. The receptors originated from a man older than 75 with acute or convalescent COVID-19.

V and J are TRBV9 and TRBJ1-1; perhaps TRBD1 as D (5 bases). Looked up from germline, CDR1 is SGDLS and CDR2 is YYNGEE. The V gene lost 4 bases and the J gene lost 2 bases, with 12 bases spanning the gap. This CDR3 comprises 14 residues. CDR3 residues: CASSRGHSNTEAFF. The DNA of the CDR3 is TGTGCCAGCAGCCGAGGACACTCTAACACTGAAGCTTTCTTT.

The rearrangement joins TRBV4-1 to TRBJ2-1, with 8 bases identical to TRBD2. The CDR3 length is 17 residues. Germline V gives CDR1 MGHRA, CDR2 YSYEKL. V dropped 0 bases and J dropped 8; count of bases not matched to a gene: 12. This CDR3 reads CASSQEGSGASWDEQFF. As DNA, the CDR3 is TGCGCCAGCAGCCAAGAAGGTAGCGGGGCGAGTTGGGATGAGCAGTTCTTC.

For the CDR3, the DNA is TGTGCCTGGACCCCGGGACAGGGGTTCCAAGATACGCAGTATTTT. The encoded protein is CAWTPGQGFQDTQYF. The rearrangement joins TRBV30 to TRBJ2-3; 10 positions agree with TRBD1. V shed 4 bases and J 5 bases; nucleotides not matched to a gene: 9. The germline V gene has CDR1 GTSNPN and CDR2 SVGIG (reference sequence). The CDR3 is 15 amino acids.

The chain joins TRBV2 to TRBJ1-2; no clear D gene. The CDR3 has 15 residues. Trimming stripped 1 base from V and 4 bases from J, with 13 bases between. Germline CDR1 reads SNHLY; CDR2 reads FYNNEI. The CDR3 DNA reads TGTGCCAGCAGTGAAGAAGCGGCGAGGCCCTATGGCTACACCTTC. Protein product: CASSEEAARPYGYTF.

The chain joins TRBV30 to TRBJ1-4; D is unclear. The length of the CDR3 is 12 residues. The ends were cut back, 3 bases at V and 7 bases at J, with 9 bases in the middle. Germline CDR1 reads GTSNPN; CDR2 reads SVGIG (reference sequence). CDR3 loop: CAWSTSGEKLFF. The CDR3 bases are TGTGCCTGGAGCACTTCCGGTGAAAAACTGTTTTTT.

The chain links TRBV11-2 to TRBJ2-3; the D gene is possibly TRBD2 (7 bases). Trimming shortened V by 1 base and J by 2 bases, and 13 bases separated the two germline ends. The CDR3 is 16 residues long. CDR1 and CDR2 from the germline V gene are SGHAT and FQNNGV. CDR3 residues: CASSLAGGPTTDTQYF. For the CDR3, the DNA is TGTGCCAGCAGCTTAGCGGGGGGCCCCACCACAGATACGCAGTATTTT.

The count of this clone is one. The chain joins TRBV6-5 to TRBJ2-7; D may be TRBD1 (6 bases). Germline values: CDR1 MNHEY, CDR2 SVGAGI. The CDR3 has 13 residues. The V and J ends lost 5 bases and 7 bases respectively, with 15 bases between them. CDR3 loop: CASSPGTYWEQYF. CDR3 DNA sequence: TGTGCCAGCAGTCCAGGGACATACTGGGAGCAGTACTTC.

The chain links TRBV30 to TRBJ1-6; unclear D gene. The V end lost 1 base, the J end lost 4 bases, and 14 bases lay between the germline ends. The CDR3 has 16 amino acids. Per the germline V gene, CDR1 is GTSNPN and CDR2 is SVGIG (reference sequence). The CDR3 sequence: CAWSEAGKRYNSPLHF. In DNA, the CDR3 is TGTGCCTGGAGTGAGGCAGGCAAAAGATATAATTCACCCCTCCACTTT.

This clone appeared a single time. The rearrangement joins TRBV7-2 to TRBJ1-3, with a tentative D call TRBD1 (5 bases). CDR3 length: 17 residues. Trimming removed 2 bases from V and 0 bases from J, with 14 bases in between. Germline V gene lookup returns CDR1 SGHTA and CDR2 FQGNSA. The CDR3 DNA reads TGTGCCAGCAGCTTACAGGGAGGGATCGACTCTGGAAACACCATATATTTT. Amino acid sequence: CASSLQGGIDSGNTIYF.

In this sample, this clone turned up once. This rearrangement joins TRBV6-5 to TRBJ1-6, with D maybe TRBD1 (5 bases). Germline CDR1 reads MNHEY; CDR2 reads SVGAGI. The length of the CDR3 is 15 residues. The ends were cut back, 6 bases at V and 11 bases at J, with 20 bases in the middle. This CDR3 is CASSRGDLTETPLHF. For the CDR3, the DNA is TGTGCCAGCAGCCGAGGGGACTTAACGGAAACACCCCTCCACTTT.

The gene calls are TRBV5-5 and TRBJ1-5; 10 bases are a match to TRBD1. The CDR3 extends over 16 amino acids. V shed 4 bases, J shed 3 bases, and the junction held 7 bases outside the gene matches. The germline V gene encodes CDR1 SGHKS and CDR2 YYEKEE (reference sequence). The CDR3 spells CASSQSGTGVNQPQHF. The CDR3 DNA follows: TGTGCCAGCAGCCAATCAGGGACAGGGGTCAATCAGCCCCAGCATTTT.

The chain couples TRBV7-3 to TRBJ1-2; weak D call: TRBD1 (6 bases). The V end was cut by 0 bases, the J end by 8 bases, with 13 bases between. Germline CDR1 is SGHTA and CDR2 is FQGTGA. The CDR3 contains 14 residues. This CDR3 is CASSLTPGTPGYTF. CDR3 DNA: TGTGCCAGCAGCTTAACCCCCGGGACACCGGGCTACACCTTC.

This clone came up a few times. The rearrangement links TRBV7-8 to TRBJ2-7; weak D call: TRBD1 (5 bases). Trimming took off 4 bases at V and 4 bases at J, with 11 bases between the two ends. The germline V gene encodes CDR1 SGHVS and CDR2 FQNEAQ. This CDR3 contains 13 residues. CDR3: CASSSRQKYEQYF. In DNA form, the CDR3 reads TGTGCCAGCAGCTCCAGACAGAAGTACGAGCAGTACTTC.